The present T cell receptor beta chain was sequenced within a study of control samples from healthy donors and cancer patients. Clones were sequenced by immunoSEQ multiplex PCR, and TCRdb holds only the in-frame ones, with some missing. The sample includes around 140,000 clones, roughly 94% of them seen just once. Germline assignment: CDR1 MDHEN and CDR2 SYDVKM. The germline V and J ends were trimmed by 5 bases and 9 bases, with 23 bases remaining between them. There are 17 residues in the CDR3. Sequences were obtained from blood. This receptor was taken from a man in his forties or fifties in good health. The rearrangement uses TRBV28 and TRBJ1-6; TRBD1 is a possible D gene (5 bases). CDR3 nucleotides: TGTGCCAGCAGTCCGACGGGCAGGGCCCTTGAAAGTTCACCCCTCCACTTT. It is translated as CASSPTGRALESSPLHF. The full variable domain, completed using reference TRBV28 and TRBJ1-6, is DVKVTQSSRYLVKRTGEKVFLECVQDMDHENMFWYRQDPGLGLRLIYFSYDVKMKEKGDIPEGYSVSREKKERFSLILESASTNQTSMYLCASSPTGRALESSPLHFGNGTRLTVT.